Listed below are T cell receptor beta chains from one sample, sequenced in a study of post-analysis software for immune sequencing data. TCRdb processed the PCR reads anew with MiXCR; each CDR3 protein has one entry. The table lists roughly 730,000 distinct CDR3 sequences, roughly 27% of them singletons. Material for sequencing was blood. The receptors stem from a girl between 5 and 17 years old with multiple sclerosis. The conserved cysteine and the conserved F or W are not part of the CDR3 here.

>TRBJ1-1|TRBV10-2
ASSDAPTQNTEAF
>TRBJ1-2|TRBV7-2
ASSFHSSYGYT
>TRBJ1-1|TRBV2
ASSPGRWTEAF
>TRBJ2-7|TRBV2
ASSPRASHLSYEQY
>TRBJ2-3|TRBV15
ATSMGQGDTQD
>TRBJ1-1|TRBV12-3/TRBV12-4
ATSFETEAF
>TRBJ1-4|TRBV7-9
ASSPTLGGGYATNEKLF
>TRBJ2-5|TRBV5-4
ASSSPHSEQY
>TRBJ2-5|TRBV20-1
SARGFRGYQETQY
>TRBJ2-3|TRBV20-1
SATISGRPDTQY
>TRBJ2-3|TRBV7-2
ASSSRLSTDTQY
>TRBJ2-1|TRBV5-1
ASSRAWGQGNGQF
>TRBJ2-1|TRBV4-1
ASSQVAGAKYNEQF
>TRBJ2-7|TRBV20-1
SAQKTGSYEQY
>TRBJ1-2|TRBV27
ASSLSGVELYGYT
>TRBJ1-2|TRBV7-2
ASSLRDSATNYGYT
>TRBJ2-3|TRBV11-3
ASSLDSGQGADTQY
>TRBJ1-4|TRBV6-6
ASPSRTNEKLF
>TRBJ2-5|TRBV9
ASTLFSTTSETQY
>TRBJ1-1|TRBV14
ASNVGSGEGETEAF
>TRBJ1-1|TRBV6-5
ASSYFDGAEAF
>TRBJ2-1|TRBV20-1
SAPRHFYNEQV
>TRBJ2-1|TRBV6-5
ASSPLWTDEQF
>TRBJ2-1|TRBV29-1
SVELAGQF
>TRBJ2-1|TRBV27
ASSYGGYNEQF
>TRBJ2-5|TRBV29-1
SVEVSETQY
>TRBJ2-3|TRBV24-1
ATSERLGVPDTQY